This T cell receptor beta chain was identified in a study of cytomegalovirus exposure and HLA in healthy donors. For the study at large: HLA-typed donors were the source of tens of millions of unique TCRs held in an early data release. The study placed approximately 81% of its roughly 400 genotyped donors in the Caucasian-associated ancestry cluster.

General observations from the study: Serostatus for CMV was the only available immune exposure information.

This PCR relied on a set of 60 Vbeta primers and 13 Jbeta primers. The repertoire was sequenced with immunoSEQ multiplex PCR; TCRdb's copy has only in-frame clones and lacks some. This sample has about 160,000 clones, with roughly 80% found just once. Trimming left V 6 bases short and J 7 bases short, with 13 bases between. Germline-derived CDR1 and CDR2 are DFQATT and SNEGSKA (reference sequence). There are 11 residues in the CDR3. A note on this clone: Its antigen remains unidentified.

The clonotype was recovered from a man between 50 and 59 years old in good health and CMV-seropositive. The chain is built from TRBV20-1 and TRBJ2-7; D may be TRBD2 (6 bases). Sequencing was carried out using PBMCs. CDR3: CSAPDGGEQYF. In DNA, the CDR3 is TGCAGTGCCCCAGACGGGGGAGAGCAGTACTTC.